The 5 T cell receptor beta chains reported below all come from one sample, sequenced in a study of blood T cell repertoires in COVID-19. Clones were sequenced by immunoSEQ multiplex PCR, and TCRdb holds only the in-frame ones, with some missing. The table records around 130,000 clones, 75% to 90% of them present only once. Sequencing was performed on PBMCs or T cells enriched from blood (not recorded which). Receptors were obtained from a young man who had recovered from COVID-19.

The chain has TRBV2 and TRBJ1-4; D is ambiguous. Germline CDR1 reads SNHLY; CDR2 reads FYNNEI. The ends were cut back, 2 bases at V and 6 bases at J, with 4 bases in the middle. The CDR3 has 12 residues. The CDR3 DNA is TGTGCCAGCAGTGAATTCTATGAAAAACTGTTTTTT. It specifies CASSEFYEKLFF. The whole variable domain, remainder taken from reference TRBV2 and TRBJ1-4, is EPEVTQTPSHQVTQMGQEVILRCVPISNHLYFYWYRQILGQKVEFLVSFYNNEISEKSEIFDDQFSVERPDGSNFTLKIRSTKLEDSAMYFCASSEFYEKLFFGSGTQLSVL.

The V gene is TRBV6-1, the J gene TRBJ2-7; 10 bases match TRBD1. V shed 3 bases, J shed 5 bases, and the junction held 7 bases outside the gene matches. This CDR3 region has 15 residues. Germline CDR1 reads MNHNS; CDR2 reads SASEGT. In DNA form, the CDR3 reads TGTGCCAGCAGTGAGCCGGGACAGGGGAGCGACGAGCAGTACTTC. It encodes CASSEPGQGSDEQYF.

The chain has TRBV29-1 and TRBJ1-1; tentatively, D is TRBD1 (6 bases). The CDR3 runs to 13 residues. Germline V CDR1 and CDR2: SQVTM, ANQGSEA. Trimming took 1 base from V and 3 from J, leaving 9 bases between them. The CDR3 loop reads CSVEGRTDTEAFF. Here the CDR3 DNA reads TGCAGCGTTGAAGGTAGGACAGACACTGAAGCTTTCTTT.

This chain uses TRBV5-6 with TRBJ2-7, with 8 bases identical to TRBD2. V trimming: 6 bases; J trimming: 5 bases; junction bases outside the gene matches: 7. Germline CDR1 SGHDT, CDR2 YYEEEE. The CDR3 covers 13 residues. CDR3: CASTVSGKDEQYF. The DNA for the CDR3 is TGTGCCAGCACCGTTAGCGGGAAAGACGAGCAGTACTTC.

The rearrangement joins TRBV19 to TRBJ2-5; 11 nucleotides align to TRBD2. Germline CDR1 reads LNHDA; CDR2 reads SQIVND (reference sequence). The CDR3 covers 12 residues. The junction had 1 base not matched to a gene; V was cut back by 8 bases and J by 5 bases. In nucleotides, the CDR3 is TGTGCCAGTCGACTAGCGGGGGAGACCCAGTACTTC. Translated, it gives CASRLAGETQYF. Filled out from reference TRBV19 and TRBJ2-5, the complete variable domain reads DGGITQSPKYLFRKEGQNVTLSCEQNLNHDAMYWYRQDPGQGLRLIYYSQIVNDFQKGDIAEGYSVSREKKESFPLTVTSAQKNPTAFYLCASRLAGETQYFGPGTRLLVL.